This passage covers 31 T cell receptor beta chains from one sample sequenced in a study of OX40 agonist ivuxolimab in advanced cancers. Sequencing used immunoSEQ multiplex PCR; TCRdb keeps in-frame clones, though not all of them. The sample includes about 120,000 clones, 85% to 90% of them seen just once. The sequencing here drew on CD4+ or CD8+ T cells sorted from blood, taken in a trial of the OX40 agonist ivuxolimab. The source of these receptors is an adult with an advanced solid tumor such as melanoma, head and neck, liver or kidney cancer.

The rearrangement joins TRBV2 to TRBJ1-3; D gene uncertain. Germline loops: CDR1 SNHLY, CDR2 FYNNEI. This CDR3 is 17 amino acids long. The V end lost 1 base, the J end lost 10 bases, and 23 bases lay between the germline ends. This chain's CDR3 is CASSEVSLWVPGGTIYF. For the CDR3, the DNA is TGTGCCAGCAGTGAAGTGAGTCTTTGGGTCCCGGGCGGGACCATATATTTT.

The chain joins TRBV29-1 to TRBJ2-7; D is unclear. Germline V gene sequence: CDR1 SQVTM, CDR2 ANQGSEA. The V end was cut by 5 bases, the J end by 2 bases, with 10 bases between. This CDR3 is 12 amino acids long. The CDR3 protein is CSVRTTTYEQYF. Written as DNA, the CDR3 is TGCAGCGTTAGGACGACCACCTACGAGCAGTACTTC.

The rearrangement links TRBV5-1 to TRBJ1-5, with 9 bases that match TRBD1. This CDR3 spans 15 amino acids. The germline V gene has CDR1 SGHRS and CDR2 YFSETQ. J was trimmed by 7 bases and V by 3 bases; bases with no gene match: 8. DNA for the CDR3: TGCGCCAGCAGCTCGGGGATGGGACAGGGCCAGCCCCAGCATTTT. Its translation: CASSSGMGQGQPQHF. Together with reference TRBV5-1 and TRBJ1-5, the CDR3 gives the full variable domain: KAGVTQTPRYLIKTRGQQVTLSCSPISGHRSVSWYQQTPGQGLQFLFEYFSETQRNKGNFPGRFSGRQFSNSRSEMNVSTLELGDSALYLCASSSGMGQGQPQHFGDGTRLSIL.

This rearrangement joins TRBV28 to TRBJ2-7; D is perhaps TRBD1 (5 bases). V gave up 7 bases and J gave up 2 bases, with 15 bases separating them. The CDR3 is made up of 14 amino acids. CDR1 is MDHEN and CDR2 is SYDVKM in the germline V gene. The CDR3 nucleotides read TGTGCCAGCACAATCGGACAAGCGACCTACGAGCAGTACTTC. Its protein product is CASTIGQATYEQYF.

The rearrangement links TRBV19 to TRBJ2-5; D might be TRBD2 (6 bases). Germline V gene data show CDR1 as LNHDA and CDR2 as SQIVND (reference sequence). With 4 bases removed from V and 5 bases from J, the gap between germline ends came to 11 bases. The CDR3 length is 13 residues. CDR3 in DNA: TGTGCCAGTAGTACCTCAGGGACTGAGACCCAGTACTTC. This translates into CASSTSGTETQYF.

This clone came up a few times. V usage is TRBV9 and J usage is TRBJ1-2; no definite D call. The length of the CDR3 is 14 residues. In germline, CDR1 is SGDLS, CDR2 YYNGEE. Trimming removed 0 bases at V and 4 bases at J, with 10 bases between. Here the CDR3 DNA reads TGTGCCAGCAGCGTAGGACCGGAGCTCTATGGCTACACCTTC. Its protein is CASSVGPELYGYTF.

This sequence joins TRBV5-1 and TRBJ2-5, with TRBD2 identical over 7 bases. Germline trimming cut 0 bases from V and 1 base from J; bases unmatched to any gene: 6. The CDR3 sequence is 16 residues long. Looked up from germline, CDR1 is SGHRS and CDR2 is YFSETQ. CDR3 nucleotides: TGCGCCAGCAGCTTGGTGCCAGCGGGGACCCAAGAGACCCAGTACTTC. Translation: CASSLVPAGTQETQYF.

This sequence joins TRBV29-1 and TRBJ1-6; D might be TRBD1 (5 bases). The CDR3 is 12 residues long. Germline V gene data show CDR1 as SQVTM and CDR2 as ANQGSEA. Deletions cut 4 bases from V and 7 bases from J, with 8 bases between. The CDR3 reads CSVGDGNSPLHF. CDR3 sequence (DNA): TGCAGCGTTGGGGACGGGAATTCACCCCTCCACTTT.

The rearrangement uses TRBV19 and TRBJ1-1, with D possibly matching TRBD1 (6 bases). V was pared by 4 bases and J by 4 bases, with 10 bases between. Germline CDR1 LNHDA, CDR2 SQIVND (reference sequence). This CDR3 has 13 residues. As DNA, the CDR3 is TGTGCCAGTAGTAACAGGGTAAGCACTGAAGCTTTCTTT. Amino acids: CASSNRVSTEAFF.

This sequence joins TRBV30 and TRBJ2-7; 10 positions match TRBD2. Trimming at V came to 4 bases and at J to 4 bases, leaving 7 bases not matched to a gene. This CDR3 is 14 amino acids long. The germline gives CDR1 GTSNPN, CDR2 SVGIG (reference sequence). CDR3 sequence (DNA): TGTGCCTGGACCGGAGCGGGGGGGCAGTACGAGCAGTACTTC. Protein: CAWTGAGGQYEQYF.

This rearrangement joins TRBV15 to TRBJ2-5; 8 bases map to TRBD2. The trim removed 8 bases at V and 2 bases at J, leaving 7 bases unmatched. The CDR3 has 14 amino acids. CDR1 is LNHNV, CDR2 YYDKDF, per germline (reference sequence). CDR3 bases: TGTGCCACCCGTTTCGGGGGGGCTCAAGAGACCCAGTACTTC. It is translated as CATRFGGAQETQYF.

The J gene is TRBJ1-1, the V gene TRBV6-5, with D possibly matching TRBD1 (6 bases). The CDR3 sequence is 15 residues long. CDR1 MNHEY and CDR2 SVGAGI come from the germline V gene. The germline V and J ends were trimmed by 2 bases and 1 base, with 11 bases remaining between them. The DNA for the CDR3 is TGTGCCAGCAGTTACGGCGGGGGGCGGAACACTGAAGCTTTCTTT. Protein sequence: CASSYGGGRNTEAFF.

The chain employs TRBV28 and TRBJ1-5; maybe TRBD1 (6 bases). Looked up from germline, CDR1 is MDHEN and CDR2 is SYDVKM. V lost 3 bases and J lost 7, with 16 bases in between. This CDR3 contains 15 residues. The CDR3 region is CASSFQGLGGQPQHF. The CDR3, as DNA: TGTGCCAGCAGTTTCCAGGGGCTAGGCGGACAGCCCCAGCATTTT.

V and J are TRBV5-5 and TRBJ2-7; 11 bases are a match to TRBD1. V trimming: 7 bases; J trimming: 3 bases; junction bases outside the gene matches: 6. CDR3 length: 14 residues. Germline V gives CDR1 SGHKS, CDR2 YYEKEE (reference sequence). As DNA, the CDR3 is TGTGCCAGCGGATGGACAGGGGGCATCTACGAGCAGTACTTC. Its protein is CASGWTGGIYEQYF. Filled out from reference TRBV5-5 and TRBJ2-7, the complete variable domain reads DAGVTQSPTHLIKTRGQQVTLRCSPISGHKSVSWYQQVLGQGPQFIFQYYEKEERGRGNFPDRFSARQFPNYSSELNVNALLLGDSALYLCASGWTGGIYEQYFGPGTRLTVT.

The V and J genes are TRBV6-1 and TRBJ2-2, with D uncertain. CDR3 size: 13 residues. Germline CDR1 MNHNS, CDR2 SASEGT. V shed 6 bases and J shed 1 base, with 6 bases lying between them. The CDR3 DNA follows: TGTGCCAGCAGCCGACTGAACACCGGGGAGCTGTTTTTT. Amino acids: CASSRLNTGELFF.

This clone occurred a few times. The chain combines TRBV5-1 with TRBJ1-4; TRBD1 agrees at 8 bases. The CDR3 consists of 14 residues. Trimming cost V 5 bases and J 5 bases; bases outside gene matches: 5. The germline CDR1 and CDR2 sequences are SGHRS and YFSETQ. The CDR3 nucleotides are TGCGCCAGCAGAGGGGGACAGGTCAATGAAAAACTGTTTTTT. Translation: CASRGGQVNEKLFF. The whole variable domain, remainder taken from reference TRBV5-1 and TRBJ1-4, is KAGVTQTPRYLIKTRGQQVTLSCSPISGHRSVSWYQQTPGQGLQFLFEYFSETQRNKGNFPGRFSGRQFSNSRSEMNVSTLELGDSALYLCASRGGQVNEKLFFGSGTQLSVL.

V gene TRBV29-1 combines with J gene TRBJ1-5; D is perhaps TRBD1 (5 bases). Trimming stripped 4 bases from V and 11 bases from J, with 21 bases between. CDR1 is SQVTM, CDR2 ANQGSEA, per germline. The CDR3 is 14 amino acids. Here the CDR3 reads CSVVIREQGMAQHF. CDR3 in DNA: TGCAGCGTTGTTATCAGGGAGCAAGGTATGGCCCAGCATTTT.

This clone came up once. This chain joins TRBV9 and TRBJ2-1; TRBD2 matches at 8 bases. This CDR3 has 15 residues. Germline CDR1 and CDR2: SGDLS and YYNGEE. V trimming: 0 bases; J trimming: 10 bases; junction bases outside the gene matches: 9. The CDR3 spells CASSVGRAGAGEQFF. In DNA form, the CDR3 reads TGTGCCAGCAGCGTAGGTCGAGCGGGGGCTGGGGAGCAGTTCTTC.

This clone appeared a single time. The CDR3 region is CASSLRGDGDIQYF. The CDR3 DNA reads as TGTGCCAGCAGCTTAAGGGGAGACGGAGACATTCAGTACTTC. The chain is built from TRBV7-2 and TRBJ2-4, with D possibly called TRBD1 or TRBD2 (5 bases each). The ends were cut back, 2 bases at V and 8 bases at J, with 13 bases in the middle. CDR1 and CDR2 (germline): SGHTA, FQGNSA. CDR3 length equals 14 residues.

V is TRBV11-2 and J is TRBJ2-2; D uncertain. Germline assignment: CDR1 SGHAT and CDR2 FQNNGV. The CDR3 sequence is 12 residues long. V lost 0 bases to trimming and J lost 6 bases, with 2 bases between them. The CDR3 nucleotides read TGTGCCAGCAGCTTAGAACCCGGGGAGCTGTTTTTT. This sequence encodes CASSLEPGELFF.

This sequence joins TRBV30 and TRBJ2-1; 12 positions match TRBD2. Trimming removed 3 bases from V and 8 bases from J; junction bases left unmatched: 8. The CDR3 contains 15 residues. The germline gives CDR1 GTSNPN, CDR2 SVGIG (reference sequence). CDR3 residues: CAWSNRLAGGYEQFF. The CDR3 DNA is TGTGCCTGGAGCAATAGGCTAGCGGGGGGGTATGAGCAGTTCTTC.

As DNA, the CDR3 is TGTGCCAGCAGCGGCGGGGGAGGCCGGGGCTACGAGCAGTACTTC. Residues: CASSGGGGRGYEQYF. The V and J genes are TRBV5-5 and TRBJ2-7; TRBD2 agrees at 7 bases. The CDR3 consists of 15 residues. CDR1 and CDR2 (germline): SGHKS, YYEKEE (reference sequence). Trimming cost V 4 bases and J 3 bases; bases outside gene matches: 10.

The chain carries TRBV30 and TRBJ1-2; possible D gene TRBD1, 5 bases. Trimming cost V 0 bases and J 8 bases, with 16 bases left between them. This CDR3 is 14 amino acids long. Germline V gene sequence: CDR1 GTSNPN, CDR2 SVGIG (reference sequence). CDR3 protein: CAWSVLQGGGGYTF. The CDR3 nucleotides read TGTGCCTGGAGTGTACTTCAGGGAGGAGGAGGCTACACCTTC.

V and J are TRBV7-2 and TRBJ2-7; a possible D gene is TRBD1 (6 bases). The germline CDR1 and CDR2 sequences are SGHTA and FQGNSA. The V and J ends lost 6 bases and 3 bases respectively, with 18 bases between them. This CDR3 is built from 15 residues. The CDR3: CASREHRDQVYEQYF. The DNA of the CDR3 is TGTGCCAGCAGGGAGCACAGGGATCAGGTCTACGAGCAGTACTTC.

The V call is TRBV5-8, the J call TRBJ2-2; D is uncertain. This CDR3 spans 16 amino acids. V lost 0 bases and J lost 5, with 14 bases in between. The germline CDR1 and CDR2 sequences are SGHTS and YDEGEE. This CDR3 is CASSLEGSRETGELFF. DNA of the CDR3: TGTGCCAGCAGCTTGGAAGGGTCTAGAGAAACCGGGGAGCTGTTTTTT.

The CDR3 bases are TGTGCCATCAGTGACGGCGGTGGTCAGCCCCAGCATTTT. This translates into CAISDGGGQPQHF. The rearrangement links TRBV10-3 to TRBJ1-5; D unclear. CDR1 and CDR2 from the germline V gene are ENHRY and SYGVKD. Between the trimmed V and J ends, which lost 3 bases and 6 bases, there was a span of 9 bases. This CDR3 spans 13 amino acids.

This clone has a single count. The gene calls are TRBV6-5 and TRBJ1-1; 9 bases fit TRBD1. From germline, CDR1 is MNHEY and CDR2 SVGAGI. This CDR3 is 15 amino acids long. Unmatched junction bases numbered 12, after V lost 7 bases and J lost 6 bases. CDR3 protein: CASTRRRQGGAEAFF. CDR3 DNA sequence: TGTGCCAGCACCAGACGGCGACAGGGGGGGGCTGAAGCTTTCTTT.

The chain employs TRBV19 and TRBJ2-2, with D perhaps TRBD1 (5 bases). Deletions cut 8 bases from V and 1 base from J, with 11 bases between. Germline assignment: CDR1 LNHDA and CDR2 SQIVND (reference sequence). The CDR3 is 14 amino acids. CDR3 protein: CASSQGMNTGELFF. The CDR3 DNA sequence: TGTGCCAGTTCTCAGGGAATGAACACCGGGGAGCTGTTTTTT.

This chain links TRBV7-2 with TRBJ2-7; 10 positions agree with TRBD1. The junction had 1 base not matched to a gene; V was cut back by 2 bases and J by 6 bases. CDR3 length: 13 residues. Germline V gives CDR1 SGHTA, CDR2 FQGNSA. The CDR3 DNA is TGTGCCAGCAGCTTATGGGACAGGGGCGAGCAGTACTTC. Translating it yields CASSLWDRGEQYF.

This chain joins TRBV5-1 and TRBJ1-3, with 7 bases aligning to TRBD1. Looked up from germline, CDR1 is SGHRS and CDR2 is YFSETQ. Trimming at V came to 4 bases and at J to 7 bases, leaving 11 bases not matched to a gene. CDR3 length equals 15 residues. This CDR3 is CASSVGGQARNTIYF. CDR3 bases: TGCGCCAGCAGCGTAGGGGGCCAGGCCCGGAACACCATATATTTT.

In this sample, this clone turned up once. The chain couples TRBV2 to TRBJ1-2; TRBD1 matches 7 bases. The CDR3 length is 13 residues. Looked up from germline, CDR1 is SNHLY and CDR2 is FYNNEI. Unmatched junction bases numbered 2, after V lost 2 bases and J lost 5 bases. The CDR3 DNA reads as TGTGCCAGCAGTGAACGACAGGGATATGGCTACACCTTC. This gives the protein CASSERQGYGYTF.